This TCR beta chain was sequenced for a study of T-cell memory formation after mild COVID-19. General study findings and limits: Whether second-wave clones peaking at day 37 were SARS-CoV-2 specific went unconfirmed. Pre-infection memory contained some responding clones, which suggested that cross-reactive memory had joined.

The authors produced TCR alpha and TCR beta cDNA libraries with sample barcodes and UMIs by 5'RACE using constant-segment primers. TCRdb passed the 5' RACE reads through MiXCR, listing each CDR3 protein once. The sample has roughly 100,000 distinct CDR3 sequences; around an eighth are singletons. This clonotype was detected a few times. No antigen is known for it. Germline CDR1 reads LGHDT; CDR2 reads YNNKEL (reference sequence). This CDR3 comprises 15 residues. Losses at the gene ends were 4 bases for V and 3 bases for J; bases not matched to a gene: 7. The sample consisted of PBMCs or a T cell subset sorted from them (not recorded which). The chain links TRBV3-1 to TRBJ2-7, with 9 bases identical to TRBD2. The sequence was collected from an adult woman who had mild COVID-19 (a few samples of this study predate the infection). Cell type and time point are not known. The CDR3 region has the DNA TGTGCCAGCAGCCCCAAAGCGGGGGGTAACTACGAGCAGTACTTC. This codes for CASSPKAGGNYEQYF.